These 7 T cell receptor beta chains were sequenced from one sample in a study of beta chain features in type 1 diabetes. Points from the study as a whole: Patients with Type 1 diabetes showed moderately but significantly shorter TCRB CDR3s in all four CD4+ subsets.

cDNA synthesis used the whole RNA isolate, giving expressed TCRB sequences. The assay was immunoSEQ multiplex PCR, and TCRdb's table has in-frame clones only and misses some. In the table there are some 350,000 clones, approximately 13% of which are singletons. Antigens for these TCRs are unknown. The source material was naive CD4+ T cells from blood. All receptors derive from a woman between 18 and 29 years old with type 1 diabetes.

The chain is built from TRBV28 and TRBJ2-1; D is uncertain. Germline CDR1 is MDHEN and CDR2 is SYDVKM. V lost 4 bases, J lost 3 bases, and 7 bases lay in between. This CDR3 is 13 amino acids long. The CDR3 DNA reads TGTGCCAGCAGTTGGGCCAACTACAATGAGCAGTTCTTC. Translating it yields CASSWANYNEQFF.

This clone was counted between two and nine times. The V gene is TRBV10-3, the J gene TRBJ1-1; D possibly corresponds to TRBD1 (5 bases). Trimming took off 11 bases at V and 2 bases at J, with 12 bases between the two ends. The CDR3 is made up of 12 amino acids. The germline V gene has CDR1 ENHRY and CDR2 SYGVKD. Written as DNA, the CDR3 is TGTGCCGTTCTAGACAGTAACACTGAAGCTTTCTTT. Translating gives CAVLDSNTEAFF.

The gene calls are TRBV4-3 and TRBJ1-2; 10 bases line up with TRBD1. The CDR3 has 17 residues. In germline, CDR1 is LGHNA, CDR2 YSLEER. V lost 7 bases, J lost 4 bases, and 15 bases stayed unmatched. CDR3 sequence reads: CASKPRRSGQGVYGYTF. In DNA form, the CDR3 reads TGCGCCAGCAAACCAAGGCGATCCGGACAGGGGGTCTATGGCTACACCTTC.

This clone was seen a handful of times. The chain combines TRBV30 with TRBJ2-7; D call uncertain. The length of the CDR3 is 13 residues. Germline CDR1 and CDR2: GTSNPN and SVGIG (reference sequence). V lost 3 bases and J 6 bases, leaving 15 bases between the germline ends. The CDR3 loop is CAWSSLTWGEQYV. CDR3 nucleotide sequence: TGTGCCTGGAGCTCCCTGACTTGGGGCGAGCAGTACGTC.

This clone came up a few times. V and J are TRBV7-3 and TRBJ2-4, with D possibly being TRBD2 (5 bases). V was clipped by 5 bases and J by 1 base, with 9 bases between them. Germline V lookup: CDR1 SGHTA, CDR2 FQGTGA. The CDR3 length is 14 residues. The CDR3 DNA reads as TGTGCCAGCAGCCCAGGACTTGCCAAAAACATTCAGTACTTC. Its translation is CASSPGLAKNIQYF.

In its sample, this clone was seen a few times. The V and J genes are TRBV2 and TRBJ1-5; D perhaps matches TRBD1 (5 bases). CDR1 and CDR2 (germline): SNHLY, FYNNEI. The V end was cut by 7 bases, the J end by 5 bases, with 12 bases between. The CDR3 is 13 amino acids. CDR3 residues: CASMGQGYQPQHF. The DNA for the CDR3 is TGTGCCAGCATGGGGCAGGGCTATCAGCCCCAGCATTTT.

This chain uses TRBV5-1 with TRBJ2-3; possibly TRBD2 for D (6 bases). V was clipped by 4 bases and J by 11 bases, with 14 bases between them. The CDR3 loop spans 12 amino acids. CDR1 SGHRS and CDR2 YFSETQ come from the germline V gene. The CDR3 sequence: CASSLLAPMQYF. In DNA, the CDR3 is TGCGCCAGCAGCCTACTAGCCCCTATGCAGTATTTT.